This T cell receptor beta chain came from a study of Graves' ophthalmopathy and Graves' hyperthyroidism. The PBMCs originated from more than 7.5 ml of fresh peripheral blood. Transcripts of RNA were the source for amplifying TCR beta CDR3 regions. Scientists carried out first-round RT-PCR using HTBI primers and then a second-round multiplex PCR. MiXCR was run by TCRdb on the multiplex PCR reads, yielding one entry per CDR3 protein. The repertoire holds 240,000 or so distinct CDR3 sequences, with less than 55% as singletons. The CDR3 loop spans 16 amino acids. Germline V gene data show CDR1 as SGHDN and CDR2 as FVKESK. V was shortened by 0 bases and J by 3 bases, with 11 bases between the two germline ends.

J is TRBJ2-2 and V is TRBV14, with D possibly matching TRBD2 (5 bases). The receptor was derived from an adult man with Graves' ophthalmopathy. Sequencing was carried out using peripheral blood. The CDR3 nucleotides read TGTGCCAGCAGCCAAGAAGTCGGGATTTACACCGGGGAGCTGTTTTTT. Translation: CASSQEVGIYTGELFF. The full variable domain, in which reference TRBV14 and TRBJ2-2 provide the parts outside the CDR3, is EAGVTQFPSHSVIEKGQTVTLRCDPISGHDNLYWYRRVMGKEIKFLLHFVKESKQDESGMPNNRFLAERTGGTYSTLKVQPAELEDSGVYFCASSQEVGIYTGELFFGEGSRLTVL.